Below, 30 T cell receptor beta chains from the same sample are listed, as sequenced in a study of circulating CD8 cells and anti-PD-1 response in melanoma. TCR libraries were prepared from 15 ng of total RNA with the QIAseq Immune Repertoire TCR panel. Using its own MiXCR run on the reads, TCRdb lists one record per CDR3 protein. The sample lists some 2,100 distinct CDR3 sequences; approximately 6.9% were seen once. Sorting of live CD3+CD8+TCRalphabeta+ cells by PD-1 and/or TIGIT gave four subsets. Sequenced material: CD8+ T cells from PBMCs, taken at baseline or after one month of anti-PD-1 therapy (not recorded which). The receptors were gathered from a human donor with melanoma.

By sample share, this clonotype is medium-sized. This chain joins TRBV11-1 and TRBJ2-5; D is tentatively TRBD1 or TRBD2 (6 bases each). CDR1 SGHAT and CDR2 FQDESV come from the germline V gene (reference sequence). The CDR3 loop spans 16 amino acids. V was pared by 1 base and J by 2 bases, with 14 bases between. As DNA, the CDR3 is TGTGCCAGCAGCTTAGAAGGGGGGCCTGGGCAAGAGACCCAGTACTTC. The encoded protein is CASSLEGGPGQETQYF.

Note on this clonotype: This clone may be a read error of a much larger clone one base away. V is TRBV12-3 or TRBV12-4 and J is TRBJ2-1; tentative D call: TRBD2 (5 bases). This CDR3 has 13 amino acids. In DNA, the CDR3 is TGTGCCAGCAGTTTAGGACTATTCAATGAGGAGTTCTTC. Its translation: CASSLGLFNEEFF.

By share of the sample, this clonotype is medium-sized. Here the CDR3 DNA reads TGTGCCAGCAGCAAAGTAGACCCGGGACTAGCGGGGCGGAATGAGCAGTTCTTC. Amino acids: CASSKVDPGLAGRNEQFF. V usage is TRBV21-1 and J usage is TRBJ2-1; the table's D call, TRBD2, was not checked against the DNA. TRBV21-1 has pseudogene status. The CDR3 is 18 amino acids.

By share, this clonotype ranks as medium-sized. The rearrangement uses TRBV27 and TRBJ2-7; possibly TRBD1 for D (6 bases). CDR1 and CDR2 (germline): MNHEY, SMNVEV (reference sequence). The V end was cut by 2 bases, the J end by 2 bases, with 10 bases between. This CDR3 has 14 amino acids. CDR3 sequence (DNA): TGTGCCAGCAGTTTAGCACAGGGCCCCTACGAGCAGTACTTC. It translates to CASSLAQGPYEQYF.

Judged by abundance, this clonotype is medium-sized (0.01 to 0.1%). The chain employs TRBV27 and TRBJ1-5; no clear D. The germline V gene encodes CDR1 MNHEY and CDR2 SMNVEV (reference sequence). The CDR3 is 15 amino acids. V was trimmed by 2 bases and J by 2 bases, leaving 10 bases between them. The CDR3 sequence: CASSLNGPGNQPQHF. DNA for the CDR3: TGTGCCAGCAGTTTAAACGGGCCAGGCAATCAGCCCCAGCATTTT.

The V and J genes are TRBV30 and TRBJ2-2; D unclear. CDR1 and CDR2 from the germline V gene are GTSNPN and SVGIG (reference sequence). The CDR3 consists of 12 residues. Between the trimmed V and J ends, which lost 4 bases and 7 bases, there was a span of 10 bases. The CDR3 here is CAWTIAHGELFF. Here the CDR3 DNA reads TGTGCCTGGACGATAGCTCACGGGGAGCTGTTTTTT.

This clonotype is termed medium-sized. The chain carries TRBV27 and TRBJ2-1; D remains unclear. This CDR3 region has 13 residues. The V gene lost 2 bases and the J gene lost 2 bases, with 4 bases spanning the gap. CDR1 and CDR2 from the germline V gene are MNHEY and SMNVEV (reference sequence). The CDR3, as DNA: TGTGCCAGCAGTTTACAGGCCTACAATGAGCAGTTCTTC. Translation gives CASSLQAYNEQFF.

By sample share, this clonotype is medium-sized. The V call is TRBV2, the J call TRBJ2-3; a possible D gene is TRBD2 (7 bases). V lost 7 bases and J 0 bases, leaving 14 bases between the germline ends. Per germline, CDR1 SNHLY and CDR2 FYNNEI. This CDR3 contains 15 residues. CDR3 in amino acids: CASIRGAHSTDTQYF. CDR3 DNA: TGTGCCAGCATCCGGGGGGCCCATAGCACAGATACGCAGTATTTT.

This clonotype is judged medium-sized. The J gene is TRBJ2-2, the V gene TRBV27; D is uncertain. Germline values: CDR1 MNHEY, CDR2 SMNVEV (reference sequence). This CDR3 has 13 residues. Trimming cost V 3 bases and J 6 bases, with 8 bases left between them. CDR3 region: CASSFRPPGELFF. The CDR3 DNA reads as TGTGCCAGCAGTTTTCGCCCCCCCGGGGAGCTGTTTTTT.

This clonotype is medium-sized within its sample. This sequence joins TRBV24-1 and TRBJ1-2, with 11 bases fitting TRBD1. From germline, CDR1 is KGHDR and CDR2 SFDVKD. The CDR3 has 14 amino acids. V lost 6 bases to trimming and J lost 7 bases; unmatched junction nucleotides: 6. Here the CDR3 reads CATSPGQGVGGYTF. In DNA form, the CDR3 reads TGTGCCACCAGTCCGGGACAGGGGGTCGGTGGCTACACCTTC.

This clonotype ranks as medium-sized. V usage is TRBV5-1 and J usage is TRBJ2-1; 11 nucleotides agree with TRBD2. V was pared by 4 bases and J by 5 bases, with 8 bases of the junction left unmatched. The CDR3 runs to 16 residues. CDR1 and CDR2 from the germline V gene are SGHRS and YFSETQ. CDR3 amino acids: CASSIRGLAENNEQFF. DNA of the CDR3: TGCGCCAGCAGCATAAGGGGACTAGCGGAAAACAATGAGCAGTTCTTC.

This clonotype was counted only a few times. A much larger clone sits a single nucleotide away, making a read error possible. Here the CDR3 reads CAGSFRAGAPYEQYF. The CDR3 nucleotides are TGTGCCGGCAGTTTTCGGGCAGGTGCCCCCTACGAGCAGTACTTC. The rearrangement links TRBV28 to TRBJ2-7, with unresolved D. There are 15 residues in the CDR3. Germline lookup yields CDR1 MDHEN and CDR2 SYDVKM.

This clonotype rates as large. The chain has TRBV2 and TRBJ2-1, with D perhaps TRBD1 (6 bases). V gave up 4 bases and J gave up 0 bases, with 13 bases separating them. The CDR3 runs 16 residues. Per the germline V gene, CDR1 is SNHLY and CDR2 is FYNNEI. CDR3 sequence: CASSAVQGSSYNEQFF. DNA of the CDR3: TGTGCCAGCAGTGCCGTACAGGGAAGCTCCTACAATGAGCAGTTCTTC.

Sample share makes this clonotype medium-sized. The chain recombines TRBV19 with TRBJ2-7; D perhaps matches TRBD1 (7 bases). This CDR3 has 15 residues. Trimming removed 3 bases at V and 3 bases at J, with 15 bases between. Germline loops: CDR1 LNHDA, CDR2 SQIVND (reference sequence). CDR3 loop: CASSIGGGAFYEQYF. CDR3 DNA: TGTGCCAGTAGTATCGGAGGGGGCGCATTCTACGAGCAGTACTTC. The entire variable domain, with the rest obtained from reference TRBV19 and TRBJ2-7, is as follows: DGGITQSPKYLFRKEGQNVTLSCEQNLNHDAMYWYRQDPGQGLRLIYYSQIVNDFQKGDIAEGYSVSREKKESFPLTVTSAQKNPTAFYLCASSIGGGAFYEQYFGPGTRLTVT.

By sample share, this clonotype is medium-sized (0.01 to 0.1%). The genes are TRBV20-1 and TRBJ1-1; a weak D match, TRBD1 (6 bases). The CDR3 has 13 residues. CDR1 is DFQATT, CDR2 SNEGSKA, per germline (reference sequence). V was cut by 0 bases and J by 4 bases, with 9 bases left in between. The CDR3 here is CSARDLRGTEAFF. The CDR3 nucleotides are TGCAGTGCTAGAGATCTCAGGGGCACTGAAGCTTTCTTT.

Sample share makes this clonotype medium-sized (0.01 to 0.1%). The chain uses TRBV19 and TRBJ2-1; 10 bases align to TRBD2. Germline trimming cut 5 bases from V and 7 bases from J; bases unmatched to any gene: 8. This CDR3 contains 15 residues. Germline assignment: CDR1 LNHDA and CDR2 SQIVND (reference sequence). The CDR3 reads CASSPQRGGLNEQFF. CDR3 in DNA: TGTGCCAGTAGTCCCCAGCGGGGGGGCCTGAATGAGCAGTTCTTC.

Relative to its sample, this clonotype is medium-sized (0.01 to 0.1%). The V and J genes are TRBV25-1 and TRBJ1-1; D perhaps matches TRBD1 (5 bases). Trimming cost V 6 bases and J 0 bases, with 14 bases left between them. Germline assignment: CDR1 MGHDK and CDR2 SYGVNS. CDR3 length: 15 amino acids. Here the CDR3 DNA reads TGTGCCAGCAGCCTCCCGGGACGGATGAACACTGAAGCTTTCTTT. Amino acid sequence: CASSLPGRMNTEAFF.

This clonotype qualifies as large. V gene TRBV20-1 combines with J gene TRBJ2-7, with 10 positions matching TRBD1. The CDR3 loop spans 16 amino acids. V trimming: 3 bases; J trimming: 3 bases; junction bases outside the gene matches: 11. Per germline, CDR1 DFQATT and CDR2 SNEGSKA (reference sequence). The CDR3 coding sequence is TGCAGTGCTAGGGGCGAGGGACAGGGGTACTACTACGAGCAGTACTTC. Encoded protein: CSARGEGQGYYYEQYF.

This clonotype is medium-sized by share. V usage is TRBV7-3 and J usage is TRBJ2-1; TRBD2 agrees at 7 bases. CDR3 length: 15 amino acids. Per germline, CDR1 SGHTA and CDR2 FQGTGA. The J segment lost 0 bases and the V segment lost 1 base, leaving 0 bases of the junction unmatched. The CDR3 nucleotides read TGTGCCAGCAGCTTAAGCGGGGGCTCCTACAATGAGCAGTTCTTC. This translates into CASSLSGGSYNEQFF.

The chain recombines TRBV19 with TRBJ2-2; D gene ambiguous. The CDR3 has 12 amino acids. Per germline, CDR1 LNHDA and CDR2 SQIVND (reference sequence). Deletions cut 2 bases from V and 4 bases from J, with 2 bases between. The CDR3 nucleotides are TGTGCCAGTAGTATACCCACCGGGGAGCTGTTTTTT. Translation: CASSIPTGELFF.

The chain couples TRBV20-1 to TRBJ2-7, with a weak D call TRBD2 (7 bases). Trimming took off 4 bases at V and 6 bases at J, with 19 bases between the two ends. Looked up from germline, CDR1 is DFQATT and CDR2 is SNEGSKA (reference sequence). The CDR3 contains 14 residues. The CDR3 here is CSAIGGGAGGEQYF. CDR3 sequence (DNA): TGCAGTGCTATTGGCGGGGGCGCCGGGGGCGAGCAGTACTTC.

This clonotype turned up a few times. The chain carries TRBV19 and TRBJ2-1, with D possibly being TRBD1 or TRBD2 (5 bases each). CDR3 length: 15 residues. The V end lost 6 bases, the J end lost 7 bases, and 19 bases lay between the germline ends. CDR1 is LNHDA and CDR2 is SQIVND in the germline V gene (reference sequence). The CDR3 sequence is CASSHGTAPANEQFF. Written as DNA, the CDR3 is TGTGCCAGTAGCCATGGGACCGCGCCAGCGAATGAGCAGTTCTTC.

By proportion, this clonotype is large (0.1 to 1%). The CDR3 nucleotides are TGTGCCAGCAGGGACACCTCGAACACCGGGGAGCTGTTTTTT. Translating gives CASRDTSNTGELFF. The chain has TRBV19 and TRBJ2-2, with a tentative D call TRBD1 (6 bases). The CDR3 runs to 14 residues. Germline V lookup: CDR1 LNHDA, CDR2 SQIVND (reference sequence). Trimming left V 9 bases short and J 0 bases short, with 11 bases between.

This clonotype is labeled medium-sized (0.01 to 0.1%). The V and J genes are TRBV29-1 and TRBJ2-7; D call uncertain. This CDR3 is built from 13 residues. CDR1 SQVTM and CDR2 ANQGSEA come from the germline V gene. Trimming stripped 4 bases from V and 3 bases from J, with 13 bases between. Here the CDR3 reads CSVALPASYEQYF. The CDR3 nucleotides read TGCAGCGTTGCTCTCCCCGCGAGCTACGAGCAGTACTTC.

A few counts support this clonotype. V usage is TRBV28 and J usage is TRBJ2-7, with TRBD1 as a possible D gene (5 bases). The germline V and J ends were trimmed by 2 bases and 5 bases, with 10 bases remaining between them. Germline V gene sequence: CDR1 MDHEN, CDR2 SYDVKM. The CDR3 loop spans 13 amino acids. The CDR3 sequence: CASSLGAGNEQYF. For the CDR3, the DNA is TGTGCCAGCAGTTTAGGGGCCGGAAACGAGCAGTACTTC.

Relative to its sample, this clonotype is medium-sized. The chain joins TRBV7-3 to TRBJ1-2; 8 bases fit TRBD1. The ends lost 4 bases at V and 8 bases at J; junction bases unmatched: 6. This CDR3 region has 13 residues. Germline V gene data show CDR1 as SGHTA and CDR2 as FQGTGA. The CDR3 region has the DNA TGTGCCAGCAGCTACGGACAGGGAAGCGGCTACACCTTC. Protein sequence: CASSYGQGSGYTF.

In its sample, this clonotype is medium-sized. This chain links TRBV12-5 with TRBJ2-1; no definite D call. This CDR3 spans 11 amino acids. Germline CDR1 reads LGHNT; CDR2 reads FRNRAP. V was trimmed by 7 bases and J by 5 bases, leaving 6 bases between them. CDR3 nucleotide sequence: TGTGCTAGTGCCACACACAATGAGCAGTTCTTC. Encoded protein: CASATHNEQFF.

This clonotype occurred a few times. A much larger clone is a single base away; this may be a read error. The chain links TRBV19 to TRBJ2-7; TRBD1 agrees at 8 bases. Germline CDR1 reads LNHDA; CDR2 reads SQIVND (reference sequence). The CDR3 loop spans 14 amino acids. DNA of the CDR3: TGTGCCAGTAGTATAGCACAGGGGGGCTACGAGCAGAACTTC. Translated, it gives CASSIAQGGYEQNF.

This clonotype is medium-sized (0.01 to 0.1%) in the sample. The chain has TRBV27 and TRBJ2-7; D is perhaps TRBD1 (5 bases). Trimming cost V 6 bases and J 1 base, with 10 bases left between them. The germline CDR1 and CDR2 sequences are MNHEY and SMNVEV (reference sequence). This CDR3 has 13 amino acids. As DNA, the CDR3 is TGTGCCAGCAGAGCAGGGATATCCTACGAGCAGTACTTC. This translates into CASRAGISYEQYF.

Within the sample, this clonotype is medium-sized. This chain uses TRBV19 with TRBJ2-3; D uncertain. The CDR3 is made up of 17 amino acids. Germline V CDR1 and CDR2: LNHDA, SQIVND (reference sequence). V was shortened by 5 bases and J by 13 bases, with 31 bases between the two germline ends. The CDR3 coding sequence is TGTGCCAGTAGTGGCTCCAGCCCGGGTTCAGTGAGTCGGGTCGAGTATTTT. Translating gives CASSGSSPGSVSRVEYF.